This T cell receptor (beta chain) derives from a study of blood T cells in healthy people across ages. A remark on this clonotype: One end of the junction fails to match germline, which may point to a read error.

A sample-barcoded 5' primer and a J-beta primer mix were used in a second PCR of about 7 to 12 cycles. TCRdb re-derived calls from the 5' RACE reads in MiXCR, one entry per CDR3 protein. The table lists 1.5 million to 2 million distinct CDR3 sequences, 25% to 30% of them singletons. This receptor was obtained from a woman in her thirties in good health. Sequencing input: blood.

CDR3: CASSFVSRGLNTEASF. The DNA for the CDR3 is TGTGCCAGCAGCTTCGTCTCCCGAGGGCTTAACACTGAAGCTTCCTTT. The chain carries TRBV7-2 and TRBJ1-1, with no clear D. The CDR3 extends over 16 amino acids. The germline V gene has CDR1 SGHTA and CDR2 FQGNSA. Full variable domain (outside the CDR3, taken from reference TRBV7-2 and TRBJ1-1): GAGVSQSPSNKVTEKGKDVELRCDPISGHTALYWYRQSLGQGLEFLIYFQGNSAPDKSGLPSDRFSAERTGGSVSTLTIQRTQQEDSAVYLCASSFVSRGLNTEASFGQGTRLTVV.